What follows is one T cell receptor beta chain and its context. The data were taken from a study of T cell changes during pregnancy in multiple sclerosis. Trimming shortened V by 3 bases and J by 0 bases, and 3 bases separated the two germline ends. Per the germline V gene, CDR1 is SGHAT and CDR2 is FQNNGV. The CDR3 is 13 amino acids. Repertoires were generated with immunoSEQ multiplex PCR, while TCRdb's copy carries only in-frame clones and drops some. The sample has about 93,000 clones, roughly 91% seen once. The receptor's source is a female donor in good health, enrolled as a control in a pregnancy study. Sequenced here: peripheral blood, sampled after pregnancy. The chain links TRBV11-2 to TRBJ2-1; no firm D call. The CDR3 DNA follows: TGTGCCAGCAGCTTCAGCTCCTACAATGAGCAGTTCTTC. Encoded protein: CASSFSSYNEQFF.